What follows are 12 T cell receptor beta chains derived from one specimen sequenced in a study of radiation and T cells in renal cell carcinoma. Repertoires were generated with immunoSEQ multiplex PCR, while TCRdb's copy carries only in-frame clones and drops some. The top ten clones hold approximately 22% of a sample with about 140,000 clones, around 78% of them seen once. The time point was: baseline pretreatment blood. Indicated treatment: 15 Gy SBRT to primary tumor, nephrectomy 4 weeks later. The sample here was blood, taken from a patient whose treatment included radiotherapy and nephrectomy. The source of these receptors is a woman aged 50 to 60 with renal cell carcinoma.

The chain carries TRBV10-3 and TRBJ2-5; no definite D call. Trimming removed 3 bases from V and 3 bases from J, with 8 bases in between. Germline CDR1 ENHRY, CDR2 SYGVKD. CDR3 length: 13 amino acids. This CDR3 is CAISEYSKETQYF. The DNA for the CDR3 is TGTGCCATCAGTGAATACAGCAAAGAGACCCAGTACTTC.

The chain combines TRBV7-2 with TRBJ1-1; D gene uncertain. V shed 1 base and J shed 0 bases, with 12 bases lying between them. The CDR3 contains 16 residues. Germline V gives CDR1 SGHTA, CDR2 FQGNSA. The CDR3 loop reads CASSLEQSRLNTEAFF. Written as DNA, the CDR3 is TGTGCCAGCAGCTTAGAGCAATCGAGGTTGAACACTGAAGCTTTCTTT.

This clone is a singleton in its sample. V and J are TRBV5-1 and TRBJ2-1, with D hard to call. V was trimmed by 5 bases and J by 2 bases, leaving 11 bases between them. This CDR3 is 14 amino acids long. Germline values: CDR1 SGHRS, CDR2 YFSETQ. The chain's CDR3 is CASRKDRAYNEQFF. Written as DNA, the CDR3 is TGCGCCAGCAGAAAAGATCGTGCCTACAATGAGCAGTTCTTC. The whole variable domain, remainder taken from reference TRBV5-1 and TRBJ2-1, is KAGVTQTPRYLIKTRGQQVTLSCSPISGHRSVSWYQQTPGQGLQFLFEYFSETQRNKGNFPGRFSGRQFSNSRSEMNVSTLELGDSALYLCASRKDRAYNEQFFGPGTRLTVL.

The chain joins TRBV7-2 to TRBJ1-4; D gene ambiguous. The CDR3 has 14 residues. The V end was cut by 0 bases, the J end by 8 bases, with 10 bases between. Germline CDR1 is SGHTA and CDR2 is FQGNSA. The CDR3 is CASSLAAEGEKLFF. The DNA of the CDR3 is TGTGCCAGCAGCTTAGCTGCGGAAGGCGAAAAACTGTTTTTT. The variable domain in full, completed from reference TRBV7-2 and TRBJ1-4, reads GAGVSQSPSNKVTEKGKDVELRCDPISGHTALYWYRQSLGQGLEFLIYFQGNSAPDKSGLPSDRFSAERTGGSVSTLTIQRTQQEDSAVYLCASSLAAEGEKLFFGSGTQLSVL.

J is TRBJ2-5 and V is TRBV19; D is perhaps TRBD1 (5 bases). The last part of the DNA fits TRBJ2-7 better; the J call may be wrong. Germline V gene data show CDR1 as LNHDA and CDR2 as SQIVND (reference sequence). CDR3 length equals 14 residues. CDR3 region: CASNARERAYEQYF. For the CDR3, the DNA is TGTGCCAGTAATGCCAGGGAACGAGCCTACGAGCAGTACTTC.

This clone was counted between two and nine times. This sequence joins TRBV9 and TRBJ2-6; no firm D call. The germline gives CDR1 SGDLS, CDR2 YYNGEE. The CDR3 covers 13 residues. DNA for the CDR3: TGTGCAAGCGTGGGCTCTGGGGCCAACGTCCTGACTTTC. This sequence encodes CASVGSGANVLTF.

This clone was seen just once. The V gene is TRBV2, the J gene TRBJ2-3; D is undetermined. The CDR3 is made up of 14 amino acids. From germline, CDR1 is SNHLY and CDR2 FYNNEI. With 7 bases removed from V and 0 bases from J, the gap between germline ends came to 11 bases. The CDR3 DNA reads as TGTGCCAGCACCCGGTCGGGTAGCACAGATACGCAGTATTTT. It is translated as CASTRSGSTDTQYF.

This chain uses TRBV7-2 with TRBJ1-1; 7 bases match TRBD1. Trimming at V came to 5 bases and at J to 1 base, leaving 1 base not matched to a gene. Germline V gene lookup returns CDR1 SGHTA and CDR2 FQGNSA. The CDR3 is 13 residues long. The CDR3 region has the DNA TGTGCCAGCAGCCGGGACAGGAACACTGAAGCTTTCTTT. Translated, it gives CASSRDRNTEAFF.

V and J are TRBV7-8 and TRBJ2-7; no firm D call. This CDR3 has 15 residues. Germline assignment: CDR1 SGHVS and CDR2 FQNEAQ. Trimming left V 3 bases short and J 0 bases short, with 12 bases between. CDR3 DNA sequence: TGTGCCAGCAGCTTCAACACCGCCCACTCCTACGAGCAGTACTTC. It translates to CASSFNTAHSYEQYF.

As concerns this clone: At one end, the junction sequence differs from germline, possibly due to a read error. The genes are TRBV10-3 and TRBJ2-2; 7 positions agree with TRBD1. CDR3 length equals 15 residues. CDR1 is ENHRY, CDR2 SYGVKD, per germline. CDR3 nucleotides: TGTGCCAGCAGTCCCGGGACAGTAAACACCGGGGAGCTGTTTTTT. Protein: CASSPGTVNTGELFF.

This clone was seen only once. For the CDR3, the DNA is TGTGCCAGCAGAGAACCCCGCAGCGGGGGCAACTACAATGAGCAGTTCTTC. Its protein product is CASREPRSGGNYNEQFF. The V and J genes are TRBV2 and TRBJ2-1, with 8 bases identical to TRBD2. This CDR3 spans 17 amino acids. Germline V gene sequence: CDR1 SNHLY, CDR2 FYNNEI. Trimming at V came to 6 bases and at J to 3 bases, leaving 13 bases not matched to a gene. The entire variable domain, with the rest obtained from reference TRBV2 and TRBJ2-1, is as follows: EPEVTQTPSHQVTQMGQEVILRCVPISNHLYFYWYRQILGQKVEFLVSFYNNEISEKSEIFDDQFSVERPDGSNFTLKIRSTKLEDSAMYFCASREPRSGGNYNEQFFGPGTRLTVL.

This clone was counted a single time. The chain joins TRBV11-2 to TRBJ1-2; D is uncertain. V was trimmed by 5 bases and J by 8 bases, leaving 15 bases between them. CDR1 is SGHAT and CDR2 is FQNNGV in the germline V gene. This CDR3 is built from 13 residues. Written as DNA, the CDR3 is TGTGCCAGCAGCCGTGACCGGGAGAGGGGCTACACCTTC. Amino acid sequence: CASSRDRERGYTF.